The 4 T cell receptor beta chains presented below share a single source sample, sequenced in a study of T-cell reconstitution after alpha-beta-depleted transplantation in children. As it was prepared, the TCRbeta library received unique molecular identifiers. TCRdb reprocessed the PCR reads with MiXCR, giving one entry per CDR3 protein. The sample contains 530,000 or so distinct CDR3 sequences, over 25% of which appear only once. The source was PBMCs, collected before TCRalphabeta/CD19-depleted stem cell transplant. All receptors derive from a boy in the first two years of life with Wiskott-Aldrich syndrome, due to receive a stem cell transplant.

This clonotype was seen more than once but under ten times. This chain connects TRBV12-3 or TRBV12-4 to TRBJ1-2; D gene ambiguous. V lost 4 bases to trimming and J lost 8 bases, with 17 bases between them. The CDR3 loop spans 14 amino acids. CDR3 loop: CASSSLAQPGGYTF. The DNA for the CDR3 is TGTGCCAGCAGTTCTTTGGCACAGCCGGGCGGCTACACCTTC.

This clonotype occurred a few times. This chain connects TRBV24-1 to TRBJ2-6; D is unresolved. CDR3 length: 13 amino acids. V lost 6 bases to trimming and J lost 1 base, with 3 bases between them. Germline assignment: CDR1 KGHDR and CDR2 SFDVKD. The CDR3 sequence is CATSISGANVLTF. CDR3 DNA: TGTGCCACCAGTATTTCTGGGGCCAACGTCCTGACTTTC.

This chain connects TRBV5-1 to TRBJ2-1, with TRBD2 identical over 10 bases. CDR1 SGHRS and CDR2 YFSETQ come from the germline V gene. The CDR3 is made up of 15 amino acids. Trimming took 4 bases from V and 13 from J; bases not matched to a gene: 14. As DNA, the CDR3 is TGCGCCAGCAGCGCCGACCCTAGCGGGGGCCGGACCCAGTTCTTC. Protein: CASSADPSGGRTQFF.

The chain employs TRBV9 and TRBJ2-1, with 9 positions matching TRBD2. The CDR3 spans 16 residues. Germline-derived CDR1 and CDR2 are SGDLS and YYNGEE. The J segment lost 7 bases and the V segment lost 4 bases, leaving 12 bases of the junction unmatched. CDR3 protein: CASSPRLAARTNEQFF. DNA for the CDR3: TGTGCCAGCAGCCCGCGACTAGCGGCGAGAACTAATGAGCAGTTCTTC.